This TCR beta chain originates from a study of cytomegalovirus exposure and HLA in healthy donors. Notes on the study in general: Analysis was carried out at a later point, and it linked a missense DCLRE1C variant to TCR beta V- and J-gene trimming.

This PCR relied on a set of 60 Vbeta primers and 13 Jbeta primers. Some clones are missing from TCRdb's copy, which holds only in-frame ones; the method was immunoSEQ multiplex PCR. The sample gives 100,000 to 150,000 clones, 75% to 85% of which show up once; under 6% is in the top ten. Comment on this clone: Its antigen remains unidentified.

Germline CDR1 and CDR2: SGHTA and FQGNSA. This CDR3 is 13 amino acids long. Losses at the gene ends were 5 bases for V and 4 bases for J; bases not matched to a gene: 4. The chain carries TRBV7-2 and TRBJ1-1; 7 bases agree with TRBD1. The TCR sequence derives from a woman in her forties in good health and CMV-seropositive. Source material: PBMCs. CDR3 sequence reads: CASSLDRATEAFF. CDR3 nucleotides: TGTGCCAGCAGCCTTGACAGGGCCACTGAAGCTTTCTTT.